The clone carrying this TCR beta chain was detected only a few times. Germline loops: CDR1 MNHNS, CDR2 SASEGT. The CDR3 extends over 13 amino acids. V was clipped by 5 bases and J by 9 bases; unmatched bases: 9. The PCR used 60 Vbeta and 13 Jbeta primers. Only in-frame clones appear in the TCRdb table, and some are missing; sequencing was by immunoSEQ multiplex PCR. The repertoire holds 160,000 or so clones, with over 70% as singletons. Likely unrecorded immune exposures existed in these nominally healthy donors. This sample was included in a study of cytomegalovirus exposure and HLA in healthy donors.

The receptor was isolated from a man between 45 and 60 years old in good health and CMV-seropositive. The specimen sequenced was PBMCs. This rearrangement joins TRBV6-1 to TRBJ2-7; 8 bases match TRBD1. The CDR3, as DNA: TGTGCCAGCAGTTCAGGCCCGACAGGGGTGCAGTACTTC. This translates into CASSSGPTGVQYF.